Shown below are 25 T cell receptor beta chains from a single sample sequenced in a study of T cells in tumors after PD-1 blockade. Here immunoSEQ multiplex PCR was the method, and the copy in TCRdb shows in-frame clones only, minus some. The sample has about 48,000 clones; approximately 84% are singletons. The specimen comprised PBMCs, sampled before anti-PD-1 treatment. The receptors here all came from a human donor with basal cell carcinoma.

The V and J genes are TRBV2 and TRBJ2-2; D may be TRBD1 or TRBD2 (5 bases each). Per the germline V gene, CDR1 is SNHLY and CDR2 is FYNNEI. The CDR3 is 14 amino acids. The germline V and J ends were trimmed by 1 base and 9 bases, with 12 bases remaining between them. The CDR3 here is CASSEGGRSRELFF. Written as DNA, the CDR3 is TGTGCCAGCAGTGAAGGGGGGAGATCGAGGGAGCTGTTTTTT.

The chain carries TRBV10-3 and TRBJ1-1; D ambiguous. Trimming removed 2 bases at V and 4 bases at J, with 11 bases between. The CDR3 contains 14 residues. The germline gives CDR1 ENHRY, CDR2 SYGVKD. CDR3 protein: CAISETGGSTEAFF. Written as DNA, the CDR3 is TGTGCCATCAGTGAGACGGGCGGGAGCACTGAAGCTTTCTTT.

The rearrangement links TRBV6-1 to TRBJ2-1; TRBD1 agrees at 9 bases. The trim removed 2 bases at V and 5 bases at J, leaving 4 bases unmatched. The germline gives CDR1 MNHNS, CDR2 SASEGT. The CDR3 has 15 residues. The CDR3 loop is CASSEIGQGNNEQFF. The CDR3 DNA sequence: TGTGCCAGCAGTGAAATCGGACAGGGGAACAATGAGCAGTTCTTC.

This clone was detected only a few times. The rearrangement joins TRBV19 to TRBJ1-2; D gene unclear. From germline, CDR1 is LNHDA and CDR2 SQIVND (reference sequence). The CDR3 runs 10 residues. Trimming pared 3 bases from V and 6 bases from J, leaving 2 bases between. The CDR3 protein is CASSMNGYTF. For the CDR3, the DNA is TGTGCCAGTAGTATGAATGGCTACACCTTC.

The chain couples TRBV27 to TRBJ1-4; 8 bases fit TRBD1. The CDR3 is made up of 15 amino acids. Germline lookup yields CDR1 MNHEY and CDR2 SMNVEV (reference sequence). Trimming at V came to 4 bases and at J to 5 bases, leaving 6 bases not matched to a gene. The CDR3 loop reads CASSSGGKGNEKLFF. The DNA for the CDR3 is TGTGCCAGCAGTTCAGGGGGCAAGGGAAATGAAAAACTGTTTTTT.

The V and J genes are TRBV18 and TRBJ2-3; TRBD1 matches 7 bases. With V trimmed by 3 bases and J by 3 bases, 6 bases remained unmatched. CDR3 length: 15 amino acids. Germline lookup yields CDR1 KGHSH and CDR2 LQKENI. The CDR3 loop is CASSPARQGTDTQYF. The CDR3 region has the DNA TGTGCCAGCTCACCGGCTCGACAGGGAACAGATACGCAGTATTTT.

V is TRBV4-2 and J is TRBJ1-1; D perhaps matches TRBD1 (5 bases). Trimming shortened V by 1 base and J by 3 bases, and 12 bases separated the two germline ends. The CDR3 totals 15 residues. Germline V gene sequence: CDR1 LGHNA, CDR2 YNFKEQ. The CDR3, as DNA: TGTGCCAGCAGCCAAGTGAGCAGGGAGGACACTGAAGCTTTCTTT. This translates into CASSQVSREDTEAFF.

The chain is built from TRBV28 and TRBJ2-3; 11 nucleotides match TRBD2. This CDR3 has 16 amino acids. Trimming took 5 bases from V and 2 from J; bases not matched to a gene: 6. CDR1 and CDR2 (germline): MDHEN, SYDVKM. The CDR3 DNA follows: TGTGCCAGCAGTCGGCCGGGACTAGCGGCCACAGATACGCAGTATTTT. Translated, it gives CASSRPGLAATDTQYF.

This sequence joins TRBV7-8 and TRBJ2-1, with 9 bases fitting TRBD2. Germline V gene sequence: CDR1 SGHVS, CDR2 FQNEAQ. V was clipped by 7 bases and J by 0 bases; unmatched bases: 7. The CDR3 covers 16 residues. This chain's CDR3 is CASIPLAGASYNEQFF. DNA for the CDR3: TGTGCCAGCATCCCCTTAGCGGGGGCCTCCTACAATGAGCAGTTCTTC.

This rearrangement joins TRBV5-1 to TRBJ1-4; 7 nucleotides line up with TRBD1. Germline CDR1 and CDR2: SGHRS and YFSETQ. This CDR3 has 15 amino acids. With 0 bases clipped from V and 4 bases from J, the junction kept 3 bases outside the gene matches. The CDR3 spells CASSLVGQVNEKLFF. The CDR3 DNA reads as TGCGCCAGCAGCTTGGTCGGACAGGTTAATGAAAAACTGTTTTTT. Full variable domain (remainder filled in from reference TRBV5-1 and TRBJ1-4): KAGVTQTPRYLIKTRGQQVTLSCSPISGHRSVSWYQQTPGQGLQFLFEYFSETQRNKGNFPGRFSGRQFSNSRSEMNVSTLELGDSALYLCASSLVGQVNEKLFFGSGTQLSVL.

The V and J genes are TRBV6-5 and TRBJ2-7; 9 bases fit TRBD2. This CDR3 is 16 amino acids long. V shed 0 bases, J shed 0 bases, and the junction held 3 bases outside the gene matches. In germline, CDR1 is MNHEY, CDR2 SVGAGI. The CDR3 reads CASSYSSGGPSYEQYF. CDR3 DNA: TGTGCCAGCAGTTACTCTAGCGGGGGACCCTCCTACGAGCAGTACTTC.

The CDR3 spells CASSMTGLLTEAFF. Written as DNA, the CDR3 is TGTGCCAGCAGCATGACAGGGCTACTCACTGAAGCTTTCTTT. The J gene is TRBJ1-1, the V gene TRBV7-9, with TRBD1 matching 7 bases. The CDR3 has 14 amino acids. J gave up 4 bases and V 5 bases, and 7 bases lay outside the gene matches. CDR1 is SEHNR, CDR2 FQNEAQ, per germline (reference sequence).

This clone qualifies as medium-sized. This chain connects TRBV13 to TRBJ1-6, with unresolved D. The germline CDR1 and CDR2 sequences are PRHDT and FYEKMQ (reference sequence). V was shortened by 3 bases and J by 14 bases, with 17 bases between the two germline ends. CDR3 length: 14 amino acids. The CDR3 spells CASSFGQEPFTLHF. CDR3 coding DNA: TGTGCCAGCAGCTTTGGGCAGGAGCCCTTTACCCTCCACTTT.

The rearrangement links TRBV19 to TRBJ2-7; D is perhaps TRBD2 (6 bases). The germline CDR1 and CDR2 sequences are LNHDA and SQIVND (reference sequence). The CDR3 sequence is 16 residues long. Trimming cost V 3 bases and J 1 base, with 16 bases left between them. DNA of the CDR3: TGTGCCAGTAGTATCTCTTCGCGGGGATCTTCCTACGAGCAGTACTTC. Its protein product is CASSISSRGSSYEQYF.

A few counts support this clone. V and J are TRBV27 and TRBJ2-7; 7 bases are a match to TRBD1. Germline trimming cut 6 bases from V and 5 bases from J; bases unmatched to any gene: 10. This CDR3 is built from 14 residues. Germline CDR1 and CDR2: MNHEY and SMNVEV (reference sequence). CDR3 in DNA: TGTGCCAGCAGGGGAATAGGGGGCGTCAACGAGCAGTACTTC. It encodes CASRGIGGVNEQYF.

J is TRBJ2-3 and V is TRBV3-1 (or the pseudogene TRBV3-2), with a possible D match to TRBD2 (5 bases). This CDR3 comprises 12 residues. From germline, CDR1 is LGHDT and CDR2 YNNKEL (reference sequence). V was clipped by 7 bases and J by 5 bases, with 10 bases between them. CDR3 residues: CASISEGDTQYF. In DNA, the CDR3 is TGTGCCAGCATCTCAGAGGGAGATACGCAGTATTTT.

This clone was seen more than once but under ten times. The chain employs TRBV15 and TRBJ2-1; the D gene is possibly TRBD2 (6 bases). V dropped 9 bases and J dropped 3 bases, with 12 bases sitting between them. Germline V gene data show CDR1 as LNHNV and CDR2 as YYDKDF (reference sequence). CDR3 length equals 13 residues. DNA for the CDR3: TGTGCCACGGCGGGGACCTACTACAATGAGCAGTTCTTC. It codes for CATAGTYYNEQFF.

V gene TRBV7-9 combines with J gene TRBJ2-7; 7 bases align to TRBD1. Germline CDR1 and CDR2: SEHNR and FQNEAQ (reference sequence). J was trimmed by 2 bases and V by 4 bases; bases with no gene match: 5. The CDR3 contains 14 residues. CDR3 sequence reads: CASSYSQGAYEQYF. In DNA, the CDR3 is TGTGCCAGCAGCTATTCTCAGGGGGCCTACGAGCAGTACTTC. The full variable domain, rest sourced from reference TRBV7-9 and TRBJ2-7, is DTGVSQNPRHKITKRGQNVTFRCDPISEHNRLYWYRQTLGQGPEFLTYFQNEAQLEKSRLLSDRFSAERPKGSFSTLEIQRTEQGDSAMYLCASSYSQGAYEQYFGPGTRLTVT.

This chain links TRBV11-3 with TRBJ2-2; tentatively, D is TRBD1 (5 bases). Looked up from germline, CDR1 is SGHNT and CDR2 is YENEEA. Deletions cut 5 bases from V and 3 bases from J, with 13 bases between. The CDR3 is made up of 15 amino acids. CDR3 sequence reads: CASSKGLGDTGELFF. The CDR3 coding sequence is TGTGCCAGCAGCAAAGGCTTAGGGGACACCGGGGAGCTGTTTTTT.

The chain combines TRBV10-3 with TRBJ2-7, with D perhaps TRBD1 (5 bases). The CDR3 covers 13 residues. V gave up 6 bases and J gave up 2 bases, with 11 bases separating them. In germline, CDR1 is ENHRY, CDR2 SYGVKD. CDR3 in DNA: TGTGCCATCAGAAAAGACAGTACCTACGAGCAGTACTTC. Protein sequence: CAIRKDSTYEQYF.

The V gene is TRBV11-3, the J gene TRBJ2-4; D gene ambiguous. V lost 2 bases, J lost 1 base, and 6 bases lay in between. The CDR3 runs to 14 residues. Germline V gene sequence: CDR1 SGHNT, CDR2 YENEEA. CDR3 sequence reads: CASSLLLAKNIQYF. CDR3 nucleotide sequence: TGTGCCAGCAGCTTACTTCTGGCCAAAAACATTCAGTACTTC.

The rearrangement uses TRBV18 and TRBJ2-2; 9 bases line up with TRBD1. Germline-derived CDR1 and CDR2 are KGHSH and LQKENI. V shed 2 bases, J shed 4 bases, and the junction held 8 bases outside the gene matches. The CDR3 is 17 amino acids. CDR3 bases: TGTGCCAGCTCACCAGCGCGAGGGACAGGGATCACCGGGGAGCTGTTTTTT. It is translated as CASSPARGTGITGELFF. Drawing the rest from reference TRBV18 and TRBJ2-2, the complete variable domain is NAGVMQNPRHLVRRRGQEARLRCSPMKGHSHVYWYRQLPEEGLKFMVYLQKENIIDESGMPKERFSAEFPKEGPSILRIQQVVRGDSAAYFCASSPARGTGITGELFFGEGSRLTVL.

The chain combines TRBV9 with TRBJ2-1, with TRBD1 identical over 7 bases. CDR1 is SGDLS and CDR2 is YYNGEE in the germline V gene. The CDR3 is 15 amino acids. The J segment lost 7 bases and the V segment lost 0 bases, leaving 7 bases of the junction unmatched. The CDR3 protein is CASSVGVRGYNEQFF. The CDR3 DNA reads TGTGCCAGCAGCGTAGGTGTCAGGGGGTATAATGAGCAGTTCTTC.

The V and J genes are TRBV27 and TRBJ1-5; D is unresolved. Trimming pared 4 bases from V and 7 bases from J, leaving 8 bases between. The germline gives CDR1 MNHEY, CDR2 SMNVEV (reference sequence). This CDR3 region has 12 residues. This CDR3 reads CASSSQDQPQHF. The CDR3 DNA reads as TGTGCCAGCAGTTCTCAGGACCAGCCCCAGCATTTT.

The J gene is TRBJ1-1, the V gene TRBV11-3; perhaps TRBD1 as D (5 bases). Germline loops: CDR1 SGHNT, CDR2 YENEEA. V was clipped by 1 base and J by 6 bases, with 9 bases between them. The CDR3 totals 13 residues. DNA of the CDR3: TGTGCCAGCAGCTTAGGAACACAGGCTGAAGCTTTCTTT. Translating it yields CASSLGTQAEAFF.